A selection of T cell receptor beta chains follows, all from one sample in a study of blood T cell repertoires in COVID-19. Assay used: immunoSEQ multiplex PCR; TCRdb lists only in-frame clones, some missing. The data show hundreds of thousands of clones, more than 80% seen once. Sequencing was carried out using peripheral blood. All receptors derive from a woman between 25 and 40 years old with COVID-19, enrolled during active disease. The CDR3 runs from the conserved cysteine through the conserved F or W. A D gene is named only where the DNA matches it firmly. Some rows mark clone size as missing; the rest say once, few, many or name a class of expanded clone.

D | size | J | V | DNA | CDR3
- | - | TRBJ2-7 | TRBV7-9 | TGTGCCAGCAGCTTAGACAGGGATACCTACGAGCAGTACTTC | CASSLDRDTYEQYF
- | - | TRBJ1-3 | TRBV3-1/TRBV3-2 | TGTGCCAGCAGCCGGTGGCAGGATGATAACTCTGGAAACACCATATATTTT | CASSRWQDDNSGNTIYF
TRBD1 | - | TRBJ2-1 | TRBV10-3 | TGTGCCATCAGTGATTGGGGACAGGGTAATTACAATGAGCAGTTCTTC | CAISDWGQGNYNEQFF
- | - | TRBJ1-5 | TRBV5-8 | TGTGCCAGCAGCTTGTTGTCTCGGGAGGCGCATTTT | CASSLLSREAHF
- | once | TRBJ1-1 | TRBV19 | TGTGCCATCACGATGAGGGTCAATTCAGAAATCACTGAAGCTTTCTTT | CAITMRVNSEITEAFF
TRBD1 | - | TRBJ1-5 | TRBV2 | TGTGCCAGCAGCGAACGGACAGGGCTACAGCCCCAGCATTTT | CASSERTGLQPQHF
- | - | TRBJ2-3 | TRBV6-2/TRBV6-3 | TGTGCCAGCAGTTACTCGGCAGGCACAGATACGCAGTATTTT | CASSYSAGTDTQYF
TRBD2 | - | TRBJ2-3 | TRBV7-2 | TGTGCCAGCAGCCTCCGGCTAGCGGGGGGCACAGATACGCAGTATTTT | CASSLRLAGGTDTQYF
- | - | TRBJ1-6 | TRBV9 | TGTGCCAGCGGTGGACTCTCCTATAATTCACCCCTCCACTTT | CASGGLSYNSPLHF
- | - | TRBJ1-1 | TRBV10-3 | TGTGCCATCACGTCCGGGACTGAAGCTTTCTTT | CAITSGTEAFF
- | - | TRBJ1-4 | TRBV6-2/TRBV6-3 | TGTGCCAGCAGTCCGTCCGGGTCGCAAAAACTGTTTTTT | CASSPSGSQKLFF
- | - | TRBJ2-3 | TRBV30 | TGTGCCTGGAGTGTACACCCTCTAGATAGGAATACGCAGTATTTT | CAWSVHPLDRNTQYF
TRBD2 | - | TRBJ2-1 | TRBV7-6 | TGTGCCAGCAGCTTAGCGGGGACTAGCGGCAGCTCCTACAATGAGCAGTTCTTC | CASSLAGTSGSSYNEQFF
TRBD1 | - | TRBJ2-6 | TRBV19 | TGTGCCAGTAGTGGCCAGGGGGTGAGTGGGGCCAACGTCCTGACTTTC | CASSGQGVSGANVLTF
- | - | TRBJ1-4 | TRBV28 | TGTGCCAGCAGTCTACGGGACACCCGAAGTGAAAAACTGTTTTTT | CASSLRDTRSEKLFF
- | - | TRBJ1-3 | TRBV4-3 | TGCGCCAGCAGCCAAGTCCCAGGGCCTGGAAACACCATATATTTT | CASSQVPGPGNTIYF
- | - | TRBJ2-1 | TRBV10-1 | TGCGCCAGCTCTGAACCGGGACTCCTCGAGTGGGATGAGCAGTTCTTC | CASSEPGLLEWDEQFF